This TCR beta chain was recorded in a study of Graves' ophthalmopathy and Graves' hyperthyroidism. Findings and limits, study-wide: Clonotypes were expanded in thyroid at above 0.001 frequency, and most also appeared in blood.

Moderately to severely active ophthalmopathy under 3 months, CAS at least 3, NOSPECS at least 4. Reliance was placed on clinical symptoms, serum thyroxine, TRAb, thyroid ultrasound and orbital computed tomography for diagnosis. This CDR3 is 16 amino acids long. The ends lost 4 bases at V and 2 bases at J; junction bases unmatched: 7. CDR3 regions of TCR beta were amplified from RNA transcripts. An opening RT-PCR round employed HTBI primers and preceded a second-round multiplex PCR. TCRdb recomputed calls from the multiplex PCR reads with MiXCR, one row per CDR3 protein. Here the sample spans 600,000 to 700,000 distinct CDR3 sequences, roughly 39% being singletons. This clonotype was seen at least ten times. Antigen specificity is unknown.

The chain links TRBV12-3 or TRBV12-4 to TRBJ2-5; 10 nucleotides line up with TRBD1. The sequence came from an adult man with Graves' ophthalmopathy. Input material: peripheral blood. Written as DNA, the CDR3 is TGTGCCAGCAGTTCGACAGGGGGCGCGTGGCAAGAGACCCAGTACTTC. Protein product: CASSSTGGAWQETQYF.